Given below is one T cell receptor beta chain in context. The data derive from a study of blood T cell repertoires in COVID-19. Overall study context: There were acute and convalescent COVID-19 samples, and they came from the United States, Italy and Spain. Nucleic acid was either cDNA or gDNA, and it came from T cells, B-cell-depleted T cells, or PBMCs.

The CDR3 is 16 amino acids. Looked up from germline, CDR1 is ENHRY and CDR2 is SYGVKD. V was clipped by 2 bases and J by 4 bases, with 12 bases between them. Per the original data handling: Scientists estimated how many nucleated cells there were by amplifying reference gene primers. The protocol was immunoSEQ multiplex PCR, while the TCRdb copy is restricted to in-frame clones and leaves out a portion. The DNA gave D and trimming, while V, J and clone size come from that table. The table has fewer than 250,000 clones, just under 85% seen once. The chain is built from TRBV10-3 and TRBJ1-6; the D is unclear. The sequenced material came from peripheral blood. This receptor was taken from a man aged 50-60 years with acute or convalescent COVID-19. The CDR3 loop is CAISEGTAGYNSPLHF. The CDR3 DNA follows: TGTGCCATCAGTGAGGGAACAGCCGGTTATAATTCACCCCTCCACTTT.